The rows below give T cell receptor beta chains drawn from one sample of a study of shared clonotypes between healthy human individuals. Sequencing used immunoSEQ multiplex PCR; TCRdb keeps in-frame clones, though not all of them. The sample has about 470,000 clones, 79% seen once. The specimen sequenced was PBMCs. The receptors originated from a woman in her forties in good health. Some clones in this sample may be carry-over from other donors' samples. Each CDR3 is given with its conserved first and last residue. The order of the fields is V gene, J gene, D gene, CDR3 protein. A D gene is named only where the DNA matches it firmly.

TRBV30	TRBJ2-5	-	CAWSPENGGAYQETQYF
TRBV19	TRBJ2-3	-	CASSTPQGFGTDTQYF
TRBV6-5	TRBJ2-7	TRBD2	CASSPPSGTYEQYF
TRBV9	TRBJ2-7	-	CASSVDVGEGYEQYF
TRBV27	TRBJ1-2	TRBD1	CASATGGLYGYTF
TRBV7-3	TRBJ2-2	TRBD1	CASSLWTGGSTGELFF
TRBV28	TRBJ2-1	TRBD2	CASSLGLAALNEQFF
TRBV2	TRBJ2-3	TRBD2	CASLAGEADTQYF
TRBV5-1	TRBJ1-3	-	CASSLGGPNSGNTIYF
TRBV5-1	TRBJ1-4	TRBD1	CASRNGQGGEKLFF